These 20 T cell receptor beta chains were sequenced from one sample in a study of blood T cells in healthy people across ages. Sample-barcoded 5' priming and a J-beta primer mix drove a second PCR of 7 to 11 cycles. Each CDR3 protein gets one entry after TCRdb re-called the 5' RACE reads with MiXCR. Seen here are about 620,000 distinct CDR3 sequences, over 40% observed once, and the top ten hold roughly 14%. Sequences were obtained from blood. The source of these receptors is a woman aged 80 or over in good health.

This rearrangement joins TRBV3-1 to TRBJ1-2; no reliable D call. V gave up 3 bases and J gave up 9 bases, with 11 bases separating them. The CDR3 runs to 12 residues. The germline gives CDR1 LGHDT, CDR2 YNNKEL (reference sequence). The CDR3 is CASSHLTGSYTF. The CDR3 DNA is TGTGCCAGCAGCCACCTGACCGGGAGCTACACCTTC.

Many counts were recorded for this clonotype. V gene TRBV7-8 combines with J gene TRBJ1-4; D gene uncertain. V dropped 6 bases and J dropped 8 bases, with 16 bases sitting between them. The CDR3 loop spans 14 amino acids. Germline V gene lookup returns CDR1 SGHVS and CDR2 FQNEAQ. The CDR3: CASRPGRRPEKLFF. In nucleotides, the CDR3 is TGTGCCAGCAGACCGGGCAGACGACCCGAAAAACTGTTTTTT.

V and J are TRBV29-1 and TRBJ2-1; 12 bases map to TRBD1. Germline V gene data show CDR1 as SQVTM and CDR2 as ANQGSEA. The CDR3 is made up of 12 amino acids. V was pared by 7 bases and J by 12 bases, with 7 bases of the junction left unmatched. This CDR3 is CSAGTGGDSQFF. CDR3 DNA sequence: TGCAGCGCCGGGACAGGGGGCGATTCGCAGTTCTTC.

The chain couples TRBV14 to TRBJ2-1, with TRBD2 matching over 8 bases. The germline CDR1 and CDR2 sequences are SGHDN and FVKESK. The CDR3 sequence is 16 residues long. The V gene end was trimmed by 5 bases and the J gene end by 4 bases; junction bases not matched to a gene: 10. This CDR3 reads CASSAFRGGLYNEQFF. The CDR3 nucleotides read TGTGCCAGCAGCGCTTTCCGGGGGGGCTTGTACAATGAGCAGTTCTTC.

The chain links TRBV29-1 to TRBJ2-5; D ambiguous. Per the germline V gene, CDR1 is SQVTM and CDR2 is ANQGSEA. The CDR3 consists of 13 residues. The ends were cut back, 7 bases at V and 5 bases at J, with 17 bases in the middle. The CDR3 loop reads CSAGGSNRETQYF. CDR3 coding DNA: TGCAGCGCCGGCGGCTCAAATAGGGAGACCCAGTACTTC.

The DNA for the CDR3 is TGTGCCAGCAGTTATTTAAGCGGGAGCTTGACAGATACGCAGTATTTT. It yields the protein CASSYLSGSLTDTQYF. This chain connects TRBV6-6 to TRBJ2-3; 8 bases fit TRBD2. Losses at the gene ends were 3 bases for V and 3 bases for J; bases not matched to a gene: 8. This CDR3 comprises 16 residues. Germline V gives CDR1 MNHNY, CDR2 SVGAGI (reference sequence).

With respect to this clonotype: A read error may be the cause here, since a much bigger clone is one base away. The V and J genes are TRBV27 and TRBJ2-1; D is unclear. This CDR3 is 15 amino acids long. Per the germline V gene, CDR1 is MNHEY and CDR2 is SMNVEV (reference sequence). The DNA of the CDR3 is TGTGCCAGCAGCAGCTACCCAAGCTCCAACAATGAGCAGTTCTTC. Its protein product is CASSSYPSSNNEQFF.

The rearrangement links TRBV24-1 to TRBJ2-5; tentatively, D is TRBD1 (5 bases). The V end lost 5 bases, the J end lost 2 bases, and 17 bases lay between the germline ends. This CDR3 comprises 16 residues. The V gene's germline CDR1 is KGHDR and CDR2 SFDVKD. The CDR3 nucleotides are TGTGCCACCAGTGTAGGAGAACAGGTGCAGCAAGAGACCCAGTACTTC. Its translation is CATSVGEQVQQETQYF.

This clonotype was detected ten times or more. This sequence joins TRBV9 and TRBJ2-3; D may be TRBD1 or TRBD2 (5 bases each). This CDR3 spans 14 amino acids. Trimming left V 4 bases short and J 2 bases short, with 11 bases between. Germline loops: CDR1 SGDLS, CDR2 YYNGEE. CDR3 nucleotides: TGTGCCAGCAGCCCCTACGGGACCACAGATACGCAGTATTTT. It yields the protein CASSPYGTTDTQYF.

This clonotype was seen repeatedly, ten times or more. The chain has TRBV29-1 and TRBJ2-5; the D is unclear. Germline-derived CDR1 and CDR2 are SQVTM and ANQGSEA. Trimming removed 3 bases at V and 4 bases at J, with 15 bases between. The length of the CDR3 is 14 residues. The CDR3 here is CSVDLGPLLETQYF. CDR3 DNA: TGCAGCGTTGATTTGGGCCCTCTTTTAGAGACCCAGTACTTC.

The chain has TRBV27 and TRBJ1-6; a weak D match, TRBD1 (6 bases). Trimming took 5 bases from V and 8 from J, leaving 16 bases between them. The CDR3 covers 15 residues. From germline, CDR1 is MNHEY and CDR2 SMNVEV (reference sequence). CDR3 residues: CASSRGGIRDSPLHF. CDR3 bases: TGTGCCAGCAGTCGAGGGGGGATCAGAGATTCACCCCTCCACTTT.

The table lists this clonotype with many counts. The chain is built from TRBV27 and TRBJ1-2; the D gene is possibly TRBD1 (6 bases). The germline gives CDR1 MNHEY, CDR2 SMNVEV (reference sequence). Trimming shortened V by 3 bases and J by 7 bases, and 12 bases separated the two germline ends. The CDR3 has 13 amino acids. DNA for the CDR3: TGTGCCAGCAGTTTGTGGGGGGCAGGTGGCTACACCTTC. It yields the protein CASSLWGAGGYTF.

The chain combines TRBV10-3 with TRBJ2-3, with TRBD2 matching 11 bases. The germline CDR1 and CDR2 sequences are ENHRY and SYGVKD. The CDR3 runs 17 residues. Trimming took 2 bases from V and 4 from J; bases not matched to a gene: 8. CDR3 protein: CAISEPAPGLAADTQYF. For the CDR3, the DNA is TGTGCCATCAGTGAGCCGGCCCCGGGACTAGCGGCAGATACGCAGTATTTT.

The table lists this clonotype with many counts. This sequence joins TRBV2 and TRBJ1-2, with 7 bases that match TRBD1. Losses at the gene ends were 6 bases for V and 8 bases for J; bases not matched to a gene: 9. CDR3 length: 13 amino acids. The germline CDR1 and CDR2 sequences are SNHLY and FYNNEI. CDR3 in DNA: TGTGCCAGCAGCAACAAGGGGGCGCCGGGCTACACCTTC. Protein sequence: CASSNKGAPGYTF.

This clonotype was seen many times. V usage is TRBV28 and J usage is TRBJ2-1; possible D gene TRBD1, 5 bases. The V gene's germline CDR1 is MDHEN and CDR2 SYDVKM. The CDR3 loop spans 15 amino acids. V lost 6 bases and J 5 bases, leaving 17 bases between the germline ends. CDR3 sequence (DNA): TGTGCCAGCAGCCCCGTTAGGGGCCCGAACAATGAGCAGTTCTTC. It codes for CASSPVRGPNNEQFF.

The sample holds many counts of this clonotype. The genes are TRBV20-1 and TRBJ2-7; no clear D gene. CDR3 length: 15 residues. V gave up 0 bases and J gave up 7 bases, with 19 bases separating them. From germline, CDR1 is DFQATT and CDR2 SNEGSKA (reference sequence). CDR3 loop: CSARDSFHPLVEQYF. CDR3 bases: TGCAGTGCTAGAGATTCATTTCACCCTCTCGTTGAGCAGTACTTC.

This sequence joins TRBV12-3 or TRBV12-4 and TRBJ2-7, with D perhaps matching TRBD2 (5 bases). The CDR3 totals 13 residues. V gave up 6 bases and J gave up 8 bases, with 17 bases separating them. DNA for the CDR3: TGTGCCAGCAGGGCGGGTACCTACAATAAGCAGTACTTC. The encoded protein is CASRAGTYNKQYF.

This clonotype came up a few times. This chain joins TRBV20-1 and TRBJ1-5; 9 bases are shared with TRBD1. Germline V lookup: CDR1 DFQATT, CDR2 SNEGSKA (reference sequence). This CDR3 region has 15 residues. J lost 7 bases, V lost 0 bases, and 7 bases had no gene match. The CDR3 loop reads CSARDKDRGGQPQHF. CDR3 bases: TGCAGTGCTAGAGATAAGGACAGGGGTGGACAGCCCCAGCATTTT.

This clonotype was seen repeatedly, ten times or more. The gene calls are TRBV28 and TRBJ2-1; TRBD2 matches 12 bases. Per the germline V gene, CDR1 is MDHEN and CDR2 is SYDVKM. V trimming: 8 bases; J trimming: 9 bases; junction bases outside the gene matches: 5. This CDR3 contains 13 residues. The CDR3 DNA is TGTGCCAGCCTAGCGGGAGGGGGCATTGAGCAGTTCTTC. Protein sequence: CASLAGGGIEQFF.

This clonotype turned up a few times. The CDR3 DNA reads TGTGCCAGCAGCTCAACCGGGACAGGGAATTGCCCCCTCCACTTT. Translation gives CASSSTGTGNCPLHF. The chain employs TRBV5-6 and TRBJ1-6; 9 positions agree with TRBD1. V was clipped by 3 bases and J by 13 bases; unmatched bases: 11. The CDR3 length is 15 residues. CDR1 and CDR2 from the germline V gene are SGHDT and YYEEEE. Based on the CDR3 plus reference TRBV5-6 and TRBJ1-6, the full variable domain is DAGVTQSPTHLIKTRGQQVTLRCSPKSGHDTVSWYQQALGQGPQFIFQYYEEEERQRGNFPDRFSGHQFPNYSSELNVNALLLGDSALYLCASSSTGTGNCPLHFGNGTRLTVT.